Here is one TCR beta chain with its context. The antigen remains undetermined. The data were obtained in a study of cytomegalovirus exposure and HLA in healthy donors. A multiplex PCR was run with 60 Vbeta primers and 13 Jbeta primers. Using immunoSEQ multiplex PCR, the repertoire was profiled, and TCRdb retains in-frame clones only, with some absent. The table includes 110,000 or so clones, 65% to 85% detected once. Findings of the study overall: In a later analysis, TCR beta V- and J-gene trimming was associated with a missense DCLRE1C variant.

CDR3 length equals 16 residues. In germline, CDR1 is MNHNS, CDR2 SASEGT. Trimming at V came to 4 bases and at J to 3 bases, leaving 10 bases not matched to a gene. This chain uses TRBV6-1 with TRBJ2-7; 9 nucleotides line up with TRBD1. What was sequenced was PBMCs. The receptor's source is a woman aged 40 to 55 in good health and CMV-seropositive. CDR3: CASSGSGTGKNYEQYF. The CDR3 nucleotides read TGTGCCAGCAGTGGATCCGGGACAGGGAAAAACTACGAGCAGTACTTC.